Listed below are T cell receptor beta chains from one sample, sequenced in a study of beta chain features in type 1 diabetes. Produced via immunoSEQ multiplex PCR; TCRdb's table is partial and in-frame only. The sample comprises about 400,000 clones, 10% to 15% of which are singletons, and 0.015% to 0.02% rests with the top ten. Sequencing input: naive CD4+ T cells from blood. Receptors were obtained from a man aged 18 to 30 in good health. The CDR3 runs from the conserved cysteine through the conserved F or W. Each record gives: D gene, J gene, clone size, V gene, CDR3 DNA, CDR3 protein. The D gene is left open where the match is weak. For some rows the clone size is stated as once, few or many, or as a class when expanded; others skip it.

>NA|TRBJ2-7|few|TRBV28
TGTGCCAGCAGTTTGGGACTTTACGGCGAGCAGTACTTC
CASSLGLYGEQYF
>TRBD1|TRBJ1-5|NA|TRBV29-1
TGCAGCGCCTCGACAGGGTCGGGCAATCAGCCCCAGCATTTT
CSASTGSGNQPQHF
>TRBD1|TRBJ1-5|NA|TRBV4-3
TGCGCCAGCAGCCAAGACCTAGGGACAGGGCGTCAGCCCCAGCATTTT
CASSQDLGTGRQPQHF
>TRBD1|TRBJ1-1|few|TRBV5-4
TGTGCCAGCAGCTTGGACAGGGGCACTGAAGCTTTCTTT
CASSLDRGTEAFF
>TRBD1|TRBJ1-2|few|TRBV5-1
TGCGCCAGCAGCCCGACAGGGTCCGACTATGGCTACACCTTC
CASSPTGSDYGYTF
>TRBD2|TRBJ2-5|few|TRBV7-8
TGTGCCAGCAGCCTTAGCGGGAGGGCCGAGAAGACCCAGTACTTC
CASSLSGRAEKTQYF
>NA|TRBJ1-1|few|TRBV6-4
TGTGCCAGCAGTGAGGGTCAGGGTACTGAAGCTTTCTTT
CASSEGQGTEAFF
>TRBD1|TRBJ1-5|NA|TRBV30
TGTGCCTGGAGTATCGGGACAGGGAATCAGCCCCAGCATTTT
CAWSIGTGNQPQHF
>NA|TRBJ1-2|NA|TRBV19
TGTGCCAGTAGTAGGGAGGGCAGCTACCTCTATGGCTACACCTTC
CASSREGSYLYGYTF
>TRBD2|TRBJ2-7|NA|TRBV20-1
TGCAGTGTTAGTCGAGCGGGAGAGCAGTACTTC
CSVSRAGEQYF
>NA|TRBJ1-4|NA|TRBV4-1
TGCGCCAGCAGCCAAGAAGGGACACTGAGAAATGAAAAACTGTTTTTT
CASSQEGTLRNEKLFF
>TRBD2|TRBJ2-7|few|TRBV30
TGTGCCTGCGCTGGGACTAGCGGAACCTACGAGCAGTACTTC
CACAGTSGTYEQYF
>NA|TRBJ1-1|NA|TRBV20-1
TGCAGTGCTACCCGAGGAGTTGAAGCTTTCTTT
CSATRGVEAFF
>TRBD2|TRBJ2-2|NA|TRBV5-1
TGCGCCAGCAGCTTGGGACCCGGGAGGGCGTACACCGGGGAGCTGTTTTTT
CASSLGPGRAYTGELFF